One sample yielded the 3 T cell receptor beta chains listed below, sequenced in a study of vaccination and CD4 T cells after COVID-19. Cultured CD4+ T cell DNA was sequenced using the Oncomine TCR Beta short-read assay. MiXCR, applied by TCRdb to the PCR reads, yields one record per CDR3 protein. The top ten hold 7.9% of the sample, which has approximately 19,000 distinct CDR3 sequences, 55% to 70% seen once. Treatment here: roughly ten-day PBMC culture with coronavirus spike peptide pools or control peptides (ViraFEST assay). The antigens these receptors bind are not known. Sequenced input: CD4+ T cells from blood, cultured in vitro. Receptor source: a human donor who had recovered from COVID-19.

This clonotype was picked up a small number of times. The chain has TRBV20-1 and TRBJ2-5; D is perhaps TRBD1 (5 bases). There are 14 residues in the CDR3. In germline, CDR1 is DFQATT, CDR2 SNEGSKA (reference sequence). The V end was cut by 7 bases, the J end by 2 bases, with 17 bases between. CDR3 region: CSVREGAMQETQYF. The CDR3 bases are TGCAGTGTCAGGGAAGGGGCTATGCAAGAGACCCAGTACTTC.

This clonotype has more than one count but fewer than ten. The rearrangement joins TRBV10-3 to TRBJ1-5, with TRBD1 matching 11 bases. Germline V gene data show CDR1 as ENHRY and CDR2 as SYGVKD. The CDR3 is 14 amino acids. J gave up 6 bases and V 10 bases, and 8 bases lay outside the gene matches. The CDR3 region is CATGGQGGIQPQHF. The CDR3 region has the DNA TGTGCCACCGGGGGACAGGGGGGAATTCAGCCCCAGCATTTT.

This clonotype was seen a few times. V and J are TRBV30 and TRBJ2-3; 7 bases agree with TRBD2. Germline V gene sequence: CDR1 GTSNPN, CDR2 SVGIG (reference sequence). With V trimmed by 3 bases and J by 0 bases, 3 bases remained unmatched. The CDR3 totals 14 residues. DNA of the CDR3: TGTGCCTGGAGAAGCGGGGTTAGCACAGATACGCAGTATTTT. It encodes CAWRSGVSTDTQYF.